These 18 T cell receptor beta chains share one sample of origin, sequenced in a study of T cell responses to AZD1222 COVID-19 vaccine. Clones were sequenced by immunoSEQ multiplex PCR, and TCRdb holds only the in-frame ones, with some missing. The sample gives 130,000 to 150,000 clones, about nine tenths of which show up once; under 3.5% is in the top ten. The material sequenced was peripheral blood, taken on day 0 of MenACWY control vaccination. The receptors shown here come from an adult in good health.

The chain links TRBV6-5 to TRBJ1-1; possible D gene TRBD1, 5 bases. Germline V gene lookup returns CDR1 MNHEY and CDR2 SVGAGI. Trimming removed 6 bases from V and 0 bases from J, with 14 bases in between. The CDR3 spans 15 residues. The CDR3 DNA sequence: TGTGCCAGCAGGGGGCTCAGCCAGATGAACACTGAAGCTTTCTTT. Protein product: CASRGLSQMNTEAFF.

The chain uses TRBV13 and TRBJ1-2, with D tentatively TRBD1 (6 bases). Germline CDR1 PRHDT, CDR2 FYEKMQ (reference sequence). This CDR3 has 13 amino acids. Trimming removed 4 bases at V and 4 bases at J, with 10 bases between. The CDR3 nucleotides are TGTGCCAGCAGCTCGACCAGGGGCTATGGCTACACCTTC. Translation gives CASSSTRGYGYTF.

V is TRBV2 and J is TRBJ1-6, with D perhaps matching TRBD1 (6 bases). The V end lost 9 bases, the J end lost 9 bases, and 15 bases lay between the germline ends. The CDR3 covers 13 residues. Germline V gives CDR1 SNHLY, CDR2 FYNNEI. The CDR3 sequence: CASYREGGSPLHF. The CDR3 nucleotides read TGTGCCAGTTACAGGGAGGGCGGTTCACCCCTCCACTTT.

This chain joins TRBV4-1 and TRBJ1-2; 7 bases are a match to TRBD1. The germline CDR1 and CDR2 sequences are MGHRA and YSYEKL. J was trimmed by 2 bases and V by 1 base; bases with no gene match: 16. This CDR3 spans 19 amino acids. CDR3 residues: CASSQVMLRTGRGNYGYTF. In DNA, the CDR3 is TGCGCCAGCAGCCAAGTAATGTTAAGGACTGGCAGGGGGAACTATGGCTACACCTTC.

The DNA for the CDR3 is TGTGCCAGCAGGGGGGGACGGCGGAGGAACACTGAAGCTTTCTTT. Its protein product is CASRGGRRRNTEAFF. The chain links TRBV2 to TRBJ1-1, with D possibly matching TRBD1 (5 bases). V was cut by 6 bases and J by 1 base, with 15 bases left in between. Germline CDR1 and CDR2: SNHLY and FYNNEI. This CDR3 spans 15 amino acids.

V gene TRBV5-8 combines with J gene TRBJ1-5, with TRBD1 matching over 12 bases. Per the germline V gene, CDR1 is SGHTS and CDR2 is YDEGEE. This CDR3 region has 15 residues. Losses at the gene ends were 4 bases for V and 6 bases for J; bases not matched to a gene: 5. CDR3 sequence reads: CASSPGTGGFQPQHF. In DNA, the CDR3 is TGTGCCAGCAGCCCGGGGACAGGGGGCTTTCAGCCCCAGCATTTT. Variable domain in full (rest from reference TRBV5-8 and TRBJ1-5): EAGVTQSPTHLIKTRGQQATLRCSPISGHTSVYWYQQALGLGLQFLLWYDEGEERNRGNFPPRFSGRQFPNYSSELNVNALELEDSALYLCASSPGTGGFQPQHFGDGTRLSIL.

The table lists this clone with a count of one. The chain joins TRBV5-4 to TRBJ2-2, with TRBD1 identical over 9 bases. V lost 7 bases to trimming and J lost 4 bases; unmatched junction nucleotides: 8. Germline-derived CDR1 and CDR2 are SGHNT and YYREEE (reference sequence). There are 15 residues in the CDR3. The CDR3 DNA follows: TGTGCCAGCCGTCGGACAGGGGAAACCACCGGGGAGCTGTTTTTT. Translating gives CASRRTGETTGELFF.

The rearrangement joins TRBV4-2 to TRBJ1-4, with 10 nucleotides matching TRBD1. The CDR3 covers 18 residues. Per the germline V gene, CDR1 is LGHNA and CDR2 is YNFKEQ. V gave up 0 bases and J gave up 5 bases; unmatched junction bases: 9. The CDR3 coding sequence is TGTGCCAGCAGCCAAGAACCATCGTCGGGACAGGGGAATGAAAAACTGTTTTTT. As protein: CASSQEPSSGQGNEKLFF.

This clone has only a few counts. This CDR3 reads CASSIGTVPKAFF. CDR3 DNA sequence: TGTGCCAGTAGTATAGGGACAGTTCCTAAAGCTTTCTTT. This chain uses TRBV19 with TRBJ1-1; perhaps TRBD1 as D (6 bases). CDR1 and CDR2 from the germline V gene are LNHDA and SQIVND (reference sequence). The CDR3 is 13 residues long. V was clipped by 1 base and J by 9 bases, with 12 bases between them.

J is TRBJ2-2 and V is TRBV5-1; D is undetermined. Trimming stripped 4 bases from V and 1 base from J, with 14 bases between. CDR1 SGHRS and CDR2 YFSETQ come from the germline V gene. CDR3 size: 16 residues. The CDR3 protein is CASSHDSRENTGELFF. The DNA of the CDR3 is TGCGCCAGCAGCCATGACTCCAGAGAGAACACCGGGGAGCTGTTTTTT.

This rearrangement joins TRBV27 to TRBJ1-1; 12 bases agree with TRBD1. Trimming at V came to 4 bases and at J to 1 base, leaving 7 bases not matched to a gene. The CDR3 has 17 residues. Per germline, CDR1 MNHEY and CDR2 SMNVEV (reference sequence). CDR3 protein: CASSSPGQGARNTEAFF. The CDR3 DNA reads TGTGCCAGCAGTTCTCCGGGACAGGGGGCGCGGAACACTGAAGCTTTCTTT.

The gene calls are TRBV6-6 and TRBJ1-1; D is perhaps TRBD1 (5 bases). The CDR3 contains 14 residues. Trimming removed 5 bases from V and 1 base from J, with 11 bases in between. Germline V gene sequence: CDR1 MNHNY, CDR2 SVGAGI (reference sequence). The CDR3 sequence: CASSRVQANTEAFF. In DNA, the CDR3 is TGTGCCAGCAGTCGGGTACAGGCGAACACTGAAGCTTTCTTT.

In DNA, the CDR3 is TGTGCCAGCAGCCCCCAGGGGACTCCTTTCAATGAGCAGTTCTTC. It yields the protein CASSPQGTPFNEQFF. V usage is TRBV7-3 and J usage is TRBJ2-1; D is tentatively TRBD1 or TRBD2 (6 bases each). This CDR3 has 15 amino acids. V was clipped by 5 bases and J by 6 bases, with 17 bases between them. Germline values: CDR1 SGHTA, CDR2 FQGTGA.

On this clone itself: At one of its ends the junction is not consistent with the germline gene, which may arise from a read error. The rearrangement links TRBV4-1 to TRBJ1-2; D unresolved. The length of the CDR3 is 17 residues. Germline assignment: CDR1 MGHRA and CDR2 YSYEKL. This chain's CDR3 is CACSRTYGVLEDYGYTF. The DNA for the CDR3 is TGCGCCTGCAGCCGGACGTATGGGGTATTGGAGGACTATGGCTACACCTTC.

The genes are TRBV5-1 and TRBJ2-3; D is ambiguous. In germline, CDR1 is SGHRS, CDR2 YFSETQ. CDR3 length equals 13 residues. V gave up 0 bases and J gave up 3 bases, with 5 bases separating them. CDR3: CASSLGRTDTQYF. CDR3 in DNA: TGCGCCAGCAGCTTGGGGCGAACAGATACGCAGTATTTT.

This chain connects TRBV4-1 to TRBJ2-5, with a tentative D call TRBD2 (6 bases). The CDR3 is 17 amino acids. From germline, CDR1 is MGHRA and CDR2 YSYEKL. V was pared by 0 bases and J by 0 bases, with 14 bases between. CDR3 in DNA: TGCGCCAGCAGCCAAGATAGTGGGGGGTGGTACCAAGAGACCCAGTACTTC. Its protein is CASSQDSGGWYQETQYF.

CDR3 in amino acids: CASSLDQGAGTEAFF. CDR3 bases: TGTGCCAGCAGCTTAGACCAGGGGGCGGGCACTGAAGCTTTCTTT. This chain connects TRBV7-2 to TRBJ1-1; 8 bases match TRBD1. The CDR3 is made up of 15 amino acids. CDR1 and CDR2 from the germline V gene are SGHTA and FQGNSA. Germline trimming cut 1 base from V and 4 bases from J; bases unmatched to any gene: 5.

This chain links TRBV29-1 with TRBJ1-4, with TRBD1 as a possible D gene (5 bases). The germline CDR1 and CDR2 sequences are SQVTM and ANQGSEA. The V and J ends lost 3 bases and 7 bases respectively, with 6 bases between them. This CDR3 has 11 residues. CDR3 sequence (DNA): TGCAGCGTTGATAGGGGTGAAAAACTGTTTTTT. Amino acids: CSVDRGEKLFF.